The following is a TCR beta chain sequence with its context. Its antigen is currently unknown. The entry originates in a study of cytomegalovirus exposure and HLA in healthy donors. PCR primers comprised 60 Vbeta and 13 Jbeta primers. Some clones are missing from TCRdb's copy, which holds only in-frame ones; the method was immunoSEQ multiplex PCR. The sample includes around 190,000 clones, approximately 86% of them seen just once. The study, taken as a whole, reports: In an earlier analysis, in several hundred donors, most V segments appeared productive either ~87% or ~30% of the time.

This CDR3 spans 15 amino acids. The V gene's germline CDR1 is SGHRS and CDR2 YFSETQ. Trimming removed 6 bases at V and 0 bases at J, with 16 bases between. The V and J genes are TRBV5-1 and TRBJ2-7, with D tentatively TRBD2 (6 bases). The TCR was taken from a boy between 2 and 10 years old in good health and CMV-seronegative. Specimen: PBMCs. The CDR3 sequence: CASNSRGGPSYEQYF. CDR3 bases: TGCGCCAGCAACTCGAGAGGAGGGCCCTCCTACGAGCAGTACTTC.